These 31 T cell receptor beta chains were all obtained from the same sample, sequenced in a study of cytomegalovirus exposure and HLA in healthy donors. Amplification used 60 Vbeta primers and 13 Jbeta primers. Only in-frame clones appear in the TCRdb table, and some are missing; sequencing was by immunoSEQ multiplex PCR. The sample lists approximately 170,000 clones, more than 65% seen once, with around 4.6% in the top ten. The specimen was PBMCs. The origin of the receptors is a man between 18 and 35 years old in good health and CMV-seropositive.

The rearrangement links TRBV6-1 to TRBJ2-3, with 10 bases aligning to TRBD1. The germline V gene has CDR1 MNHNS and CDR2 SASEGT. V dropped 6 bases and J dropped 1; count of bases not matched to a gene: 1. CDR3 length: 14 amino acids. CDR3 nucleotides: TGTGCCAGCAGAGGACAGGGGGGCACAGATACGCAGTATTTT. Translated, it gives CASRGQGGTDTQYF.

The rearrangement links TRBV4-1 to TRBJ2-3, with TRBD2 matching 12 bases. Germline V gene data show CDR1 as MGHRA and CDR2 as YSYEKL. With V trimmed by 4 bases and J by 2 bases, 7 bases remained unmatched. CDR3 length: 17 amino acids. The CDR3, as DNA: TGCGCCAGCAGCCGAGGAGGACTAGCGGGGACCACAGATACGCAGTATTTT. It codes for CASSRGGLAGTTDTQYF.

CDR3 region: CASGERGQETQYF. The CDR3 DNA sequence: TGTGCCAGTGGCGAGCGGGGACAAGAGACCCAGTACTTC. The V gene is TRBV19, the J gene TRBJ2-5; 7 positions agree with TRBD2. The V gene end was trimmed by 8 bases and the J gene end by 2 bases; junction bases not matched to a gene: 5. This CDR3 is built from 13 residues. Looked up from germline, CDR1 is LNHDA and CDR2 is SQIVND (reference sequence).

This chain links TRBV6-5 with TRBJ1-6; 11 bases line up with TRBD1. Germline V gene sequence: CDR1 MNHEY, CDR2 SVGAGI. The CDR3 has 14 residues. V dropped 7 bases and J dropped 10; count of bases not matched to a gene: 6. CDR3 region: CASNTGTGGSPLHF. In DNA form, the CDR3 reads TGTGCCAGCAACACAGGGACAGGGGGATCACCCCTCCACTTT.

The rearrangement links TRBV6-1 to TRBJ1-5; D remains ambiguous. The CDR3 is made up of 12 amino acids. Per germline, CDR1 MNHNS and CDR2 SASEGT. Trimming removed 3 bases at V and 6 bases at J, with 6 bases between. The CDR3 sequence is CASSDKSQPQHF. The DNA of the CDR3 is TGTGCCAGCAGTGACAAATCTCAGCCCCAGCATTTT.

This clone was detected a few times. The chain links TRBV4-1 to TRBJ1-2, with D perhaps TRBD1 (6 bases). The V and J ends lost 3 bases and 1 base respectively, with 12 bases between them. The germline V gene has CDR1 MGHRA and CDR2 YSYEKL. CDR3 size: 15 residues. CDR3 protein: CASSQSQGINYGYTF. As DNA, the CDR3 is TGCGCCAGCAGCCAGTCCCAGGGGATTAACTATGGCTACACCTTC.

V is TRBV6-5 and J is TRBJ1-5; 7 positions agree with TRBD1. CDR3 length: 14 amino acids. Germline V lookup: CDR1 MNHEY, CDR2 SVGAGI. Trimming took 0 bases from V and 6 from J; bases not matched to a gene: 2. DNA for the CDR3: TGTGCCAGCAGTTACTCCGCAGGGGGTCAGCCCCAGCATTTT. This gives the protein CASSYSAGGQPQHF.

The chain carries TRBV2 and TRBJ2-5, with D possibly being TRBD1 (5 bases). Trimming pared 4 bases from V and 4 bases from J, leaving 16 bases between. The CDR3 runs 15 residues. Per the germline V gene, CDR1 is SNHLY and CDR2 is FYNNEI. The CDR3 loop is CASSVQGRVRETQYF. The CDR3 DNA reads as TGTGCCAGCAGTGTCCAGGGTCGGGTGAGAGAGACCCAGTACTTC.

This clone was found a few times. The V and J genes are TRBV30 and TRBJ2-6, with D possibly TRBD1 on 5 matching bases. CDR3 size: 14 residues. Deletions cut 4 bases from V and 4 bases from J, with 11 bases between. Germline V gene lookup returns CDR1 GTSNPN and CDR2 SVGIG (reference sequence). The CDR3 protein is CAWTQGVGANVLTF. CDR3 in DNA: TGTGCCTGGACCCAGGGCGTCGGGGCCAACGTCCTGACTTTC.

This chain uses TRBV30 with TRBJ1-2; D uncertain. The germline gives CDR1 GTSNPN, CDR2 SVGIG (reference sequence). V dropped 7 bases and J dropped 0 bases, with 12 bases sitting between them. There are 13 residues in the CDR3. This CDR3 is CAFTTQANYGYTF. In DNA, the CDR3 is TGTGCCTTTACTACCCAAGCTAACTATGGCTACACCTTC.

The chain employs TRBV27 and TRBJ1-2; D is unclear. Trimming stripped 5 bases from V and 9 bases from J, with 13 bases between. Germline values: CDR1 MNHEY, CDR2 SMNVEV (reference sequence). The CDR3 totals 12 residues. The CDR3, as DNA: TGTGCCAGCAGTCCCTACGGGGAGAGCTACACCTTC. Its protein product is CASSPYGESYTF.

The genes are TRBV5-1 and TRBJ2-1; 7 bases align to TRBD2. Germline lookup yields CDR1 SGHRS and CDR2 YFSETQ. This CDR3 is built from 15 residues. V lost 4 bases to trimming and J lost 2 bases; unmatched junction nucleotides: 6. The CDR3 coding sequence is TGCGCCAGCAGCCCCGGGGGGACTACCTACAATGAGCAGTTCTTC. This gives the protein CASSPGGTTYNEQFF.

The chain combines TRBV10-1 with TRBJ1-1, with 7 bases aligning to TRBD1. Germline loops: CDR1 WNHNN, CDR2 SYGVQD (reference sequence). V shed 5 bases, J shed 0 bases, and the junction held 3 bases outside the gene matches. The CDR3 loop spans 14 amino acids. The CDR3 protein is CASSSTGMNTEAFF. CDR3 nucleotides: TGCGCCAGCAGTTCGACAGGGATGAACACTGAAGCTTTCTTT.

The chain is built from TRBV5-6 and TRBJ1-2; 7 bases are a match to TRBD1. CDR1 is SGHDT, CDR2 YYEEEE, per germline. The V gene end was trimmed by 3 bases and the J gene end by 1 base; junction bases not matched to a gene: 6. The CDR3 spans 15 residues. DNA of the CDR3: TGTGCCAGCAGCTCCGGAACAGGGGATAACTATGGCTACACCTTC. Translation gives CASSSGTGDNYGYTF.

The rearrangement links TRBV19 to TRBJ1-2; TRBD1 matches 7 bases. CDR1 and CDR2 (germline): LNHDA, SQIVND (reference sequence). The CDR3 totals 14 residues. The trim removed 1 base at V and 8 bases at J, leaving 7 bases unmatched. The CDR3: CASSIGQGMAGYTF. The CDR3 nucleotides are TGTGCCAGTAGTATAGGACAGGGTATGGCCGGCTACACCTTC.

The chain couples TRBV5-1 to TRBJ2-1; 7 positions match TRBD2. The CDR3 spans 14 residues. Losses at the gene ends were 0 bases for V and 9 bases for J; bases not matched to a gene: 6. Germline loops: CDR1 SGHRS, CDR2 YFSETQ. The CDR3 nucleotides read TGCGCCAGCAGCTTGGGGGAGGGCGCCATTGAGCAGTTCTTC. It is translated as CASSLGEGAIEQFF. Full variable domain (missing parts from reference TRBV5-1 and TRBJ2-1): KAGVTQTPRYLIKTRGQQVTLSCSPISGHRSVSWYQQTPGQGLQFLFEYFSETQRNKGNFPGRFSGRQFSNSRSEMNVSTLELGDSALYLCASSLGEGAIEQFFGPGTRLTVL.

The chain is built from TRBV30 and TRBJ2-1; 9 positions match TRBD2. Trimming took 2 bases from V and 1 from J; bases not matched to a gene: 15. Germline V lookup: CDR1 GTSNPN, CDR2 SVGIG (reference sequence). The CDR3 runs to 19 residues. This CDR3 is CAWSSYPGGRVRSYNEQFF. In DNA form, the CDR3 reads TGTGCCTGGAGTTCCTACCCAGGCGGGAGGGTCCGTTCCTACAATGAGCAGTTCTTC.

This chain connects TRBV4-1 to TRBJ2-3, with a possible D match to TRBD2 (5 bases). Germline V gene sequence: CDR1 MGHRA, CDR2 YSYEKL. Trimming cost V 0 bases and J 6 bases, with 16 bases left between them. The length of the CDR3 is 16 residues. The CDR3 here is CASSQDPNLGVDTQYF. DNA for the CDR3: TGCGCCAGCAGCCAAGATCCCAACCTCGGGGTTGATACGCAGTATTTT.

This chain uses TRBV4-1 with TRBJ2-7; 8 bases are a match to TRBD1. V trimming: 1 base; J trimming: 7 bases; junction bases outside the gene matches: 12. The CDR3 has 16 residues. Germline CDR1 is MGHRA and CDR2 is YSYEKL. The chain's CDR3 is CASSQAIARDRSEQYV. CDR3 nucleotides: TGCGCCAGCAGCCAAGCAATCGCTAGGGACAGGTCGGAGCAGTACGTC.

This sequence joins TRBV10-3 and TRBJ1-3; tentatively, D is TRBD1 (6 bases). Germline V gene data show CDR1 as ENHRY and CDR2 as SYGVKD. The CDR3 covers 14 residues. V gave up 7 bases and J gave up 0 bases, with 10 bases separating them. CDR3 protein: CAIKADSSGNTIYF. As DNA, the CDR3 is TGTGCCATCAAAGCGGACAGCTCTGGAAACACCATATATTTT.

The chain uses TRBV11-3 and TRBJ2-3, with 12 nucleotides matching TRBD2. Unmatched junction bases numbered 6, after V lost 5 bases and J lost 3 bases. Per the germline V gene, CDR1 is SGHNT and CDR2 is YENEEA. This CDR3 has 16 amino acids. The CDR3 nucleotides are TGTGCCAGCAGCCCTCGACTAGCGGGAGCGACAGATACGCAGTATTTT. Protein: CASSPRLAGATDTQYF. Variable domain in full (rest from reference TRBV11-3 and TRBJ2-3): EAGVVQSPRYKIIEKKQPVAFWCNPISGHNTLYWYLQNLGQGPELLIRYENEEAVDDSQLPKDRFSAERLKGVDSTLKIQPAELGDSAVYLCASSPRLAGATDTQYFGPGTRLTVL.

The J gene is TRBJ2-3, the V gene TRBV11-3, with 10 nucleotides matching TRBD1. The ends lost 8 bases at V and 0 bases at J; junction bases unmatched: 17. CDR1 is SGHNT and CDR2 is YENEEA in the germline V gene. CDR3 size: 19 residues. The CDR3 nucleotides are TGTGCCAGCTCACCGGGACAGGGGCCTTTATCCTCTAGCACAGATACGCAGTATTTT. Protein product: CASSPGQGPLSSSTDTQYF.

The chain employs TRBV10-3 and TRBJ2-3, with 11 bases that match TRBD2. V dropped 4 bases and J dropped 3; count of bases not matched to a gene: 6. The CDR3 covers 16 residues. Germline V gene lookup returns CDR1 ENHRY and CDR2 SYGVKD. The CDR3 bases are TGTGCCATCAGTGCCTCTTGGACTAGCGGGACAGATACGCAGTATTTT. This codes for CAISASWTSGTDTQYF.

CDR3 DNA sequence: TGTGCCAGCACTAGCGGGGTTTCGAACACCGGGGAGCTGTTTTTT. Translated: CASTSGVSNTGELFF. This rearrangement joins TRBV6-5 to TRBJ2-2; 9 bases align to TRBD2. Germline CDR1 is MNHEY and CDR2 is SVGAGI. The ends lost 7 bases at V and 0 bases at J; junction bases unmatched: 3. The CDR3 sequence is 15 residues long.

The chain is built from TRBV5-1 and TRBJ2-1; 13 bases fit TRBD2. Per the germline V gene, CDR1 is SGHRS and CDR2 is YFSETQ. V shed 3 bases, J shed 7 bases, and the junction held 7 bases outside the gene matches. There are 16 residues in the CDR3. The CDR3 nucleotides read TGCGCCAGCAGCTCTGAAGGGACTAGCGGGATGAATGAGCAGTTCTTC. It is translated as CASSSEGTSGMNEQFF.

The chain employs TRBV20-1 and TRBJ1-5; weak D call: TRBD1 (6 bases). The V gene lost 0 bases and the J gene lost 12 bases, with 9 bases spanning the gap. Germline assignment: CDR1 DFQATT and CDR2 SNEGSKA (reference sequence). This CDR3 region has 11 residues. The DNA of the CDR3 is TGCAGTGCTAGAGAAGGACAGTACCAGCATTTT. Translation: CSAREGQYQHF.

A few counts support this clone. The V and J genes are TRBV28 and TRBJ1-1, with D unclear. CDR1 is MDHEN, CDR2 SYDVKM, per germline. V was clipped by 3 bases and J by 3 bases, with 5 bases between them. CDR3 length equals 12 residues. The CDR3 bases are TGTGCCAGCAGTTTTCTAGACACTGAAGCTTTCTTT. It codes for CASSFLDTEAFF.

There are many counts of this clone. The CDR3 region has the DNA TGTGCCAGCGGGCGGGAAGGGAGCACTGAAGCTTTCTTT. It encodes CASGREGSTEAFF. This rearrangement joins TRBV2 to TRBJ1-1; D remains unclear. Germline V gives CDR1 SNHLY, CDR2 FYNNEI. Trimming took off 8 bases at V and 4 bases at J, with 14 bases between the two ends. CDR3 length equals 13 residues.

This clone has a single count. The genes are TRBV5-4 and TRBJ1-1; perhaps TRBD1 as D (6 bases). The CDR3 extends over 15 amino acids. Germline-derived CDR1 and CDR2 are SGHNT and YYREEE (reference sequence). The V and J ends lost 4 bases and 0 bases respectively, with 13 bases between them. CDR3 sequence (DNA): TGTGCCAGCAGCCCACGGACAGACCTGAACACTGAAGCTTTCTTT. It yields the protein CASSPRTDLNTEAFF.

This clone showed up just a few times. The gene calls are TRBV10-1 and TRBJ2-1, with a weak D call TRBD2 (5 bases). The CDR3 has 17 amino acids. The V gene lost 3 bases and the J gene lost 0 bases, with 15 bases spanning the gap. Germline loops: CDR1 WNHNN, CDR2 SYGVQD (reference sequence). CDR3 residues: CASSDPDLGGSYNEQFF. The CDR3 nucleotides read TGCGCCAGCAGTGACCCGGATCTAGGAGGCTCCTACAATGAGCAGTTCTTC.

The J gene is TRBJ2-1, the V gene TRBV9, with 7 nucleotides matching TRBD2. Germline lookup yields CDR1 SGDLS and CDR2 YYNGEE. This CDR3 is 15 amino acids long. Trimming cost V 2 bases and J 2 bases; bases outside gene matches: 4. The CDR3: CASSVERGAYNEQFF. For the CDR3, the DNA is TGTGCCAGCAGCGTGGAGCGGGGAGCCTACAATGAGCAGTTCTTC.